What follows are 23 T cell receptor beta chains derived from one specimen sequenced in a study of blood T cells in healthy people across ages. With a J-beta primer mix and a sample-barcoded 5' primer, a second PCR ran roughly 6 to 12 cycles. TCRdb analysed the 5' RACE reads with MiXCR anew, one entry per CDR3 protein. The data show some 1,500,000 distinct CDR3 sequences, under 55% seen once. The specimen sequenced was blood. These receptors were taken from a woman younger than 30 in good health.

V and J are TRBV12-3 or TRBV12-4 and TRBJ2-5, with a tentative D call TRBD2 (5 bases). Trimming took 7 bases from V and 7 from J, leaving 19 bases between them. The CDR3 extends over 14 amino acids. The CDR3 DNA is TGTGCCAGCACCTTAGGAGGATCTATCGCGACCCAGTACTTC. Amino acids: CASTLGGSIATQYF.

V and J are TRBV20-1 and TRBJ1-5, with D perhaps matching TRBD1 (5 bases). The CDR3 is 13 amino acids. V dropped 6 bases and J dropped 2 bases, with 11 bases sitting between them. Per the germline V gene, CDR1 is DFQATT and CDR2 is SNEGSKA (reference sequence). CDR3 protein: CSAGGVGNQPQHF. The CDR3 DNA follows: TGCAGTGCGGGGGGTGTAGGCAATCAGCCCCAGCATTTT.

This clonotype was found once. One junction end does not reproduce the germline sequence, and a read error may be involved. The chain joins TRBV5-1 to TRBJ2-1, with D possibly TRBD2 on 5 matching bases. This CDR3 is built from 15 residues. Germline V gene data show CDR1 as SGHRS and CDR2 as YFSETQ. The CDR3 sequence is CAGSLDLAGYNEQFF. In DNA, the CDR3 is TGCGCCGGCAGCTTGGACCTAGCTGGCTACAATGAGCAGTTCTTC.

On this clonotype: This may arise from a read error, as a much more abundant clone is one base away. The J gene is TRBJ1-2, the V gene TRBV10-3; D might be TRBD1 (5 bases). This CDR3 comprises 13 residues. The V gene's germline CDR1 is ENHRY and CDR2 SYGVKD. In DNA, the CDR3 is TGTGCCATCAGTCAGTCGAGACAGATTGGCTACACCTTC. Protein sequence: CAISQSRQIGYTF.

The rearrangement links TRBV3-1 to TRBJ1-2, with 9 bases fitting TRBD1. Trimming took 4 bases from V and 4 from J; bases not matched to a gene: 7. The CDR3 loop spans 15 amino acids. In germline, CDR1 is LGHDT, CDR2 YNNKEL (reference sequence). This chain's CDR3 is CASSRGQGSSYGYTF. CDR3 sequence (DNA): TGTGCCAGCAGCCGCGGACAGGGGTCTAGCTATGGCTACACCTTC.

This clonotype was seen only a few times. V usage is TRBV20-1 and J usage is TRBJ2-5; 7 nucleotides line up with TRBD2. J lost 2 bases, V lost 2 bases, and 8 bases had no gene match. CDR1 is DFQATT, CDR2 SNEGSKA, per germline (reference sequence). The CDR3 is made up of 15 amino acids. CDR3 DNA sequence: TGCAGTGCTAGATCTGGAGGCGGGAGTCAAGAGACCCAGTACTTC. Protein: CSARSGGGSQETQYF.

This clonotype came up many times. The CDR3 nucleotides read TGCAGTGCTAGGGTACCGTCCAGGGAGCAGTTCTTC. Translated: CSARVPSREQFF. The chain joins TRBV20-1 to TRBJ2-1; D remains ambiguous. Germline CDR1 reads DFQATT; CDR2 reads SNEGSKA (reference sequence). V gave up 3 bases and J gave up 10 bases, with 13 bases separating them. The CDR3 has 12 residues.

This clonotype was detected a few times. V and J are TRBV7-9 and TRBJ1-5; maybe TRBD1 (5 bases). CDR3 length equals 15 residues. Germline V gene sequence: CDR1 SEHNR, CDR2 FQNEAQ (reference sequence). The germline V and J ends were trimmed by 1 base and 1 base, with 8 bases remaining between them. The CDR3 spells CASSLGWDSNQPQHF. CDR3 bases: TGTGCCAGCAGCTTAGGGTGGGACAGCAATCAGCCCCAGCATTTT.

This chain connects TRBV7-3 to TRBJ2-4; 8 nucleotides line up with TRBD2. TRBJ2-7 explains the end of the DNA better; the J call may be wrong. This CDR3 is built from 18 residues. CDR1 is SGHTA, CDR2 FQGTGA, per germline. This chain's CDR3 is CASSLVLAATENDNEQYF. The CDR3 coding sequence is TGTGCCAGCAGCTTAGTACTAGCGGCAACCGAAAATGACAACGAGCAGTACTTC.

Comment on this clonotype: At one boundary the junction diverges from the germline segment, which might be a read error. The V call is TRBV27, the J call TRBJ1-5; D unclear. Per the germline V gene, CDR1 is MNHEY and CDR2 is SMNVEV (reference sequence). The CDR3 runs 13 residues. CDR3 loop: CATSFGGNQPQHF. The CDR3 DNA reads as TGTGCCACCAGTTTCGGGGGCAATCAGCCCCAGCATTTT.

The J gene is TRBJ1-2, the V gene TRBV5-1; 8 bases are shared with TRBD1. Losses at the gene ends were 3 bases for V and 5 bases for J; bases not matched to a gene: 6. The CDR3 has 14 amino acids. Germline assignment: CDR1 SGHRS and CDR2 YFSETQ. CDR3 nucleotides: TGCGCCAGCAGCTGGATGGACAGGGCGTATGGCTACACCTTC. Translation gives CASSWMDRAYGYTF.

The rearrangement uses TRBV20-1 and TRBJ1-6; possible D gene TRBD1, 6 bases. CDR3 length equals 14 residues. Trimming took off 3 bases at V and 9 bases at J, with 15 bases between the two ends. CDR1 is DFQATT and CDR2 is SNEGSKA in the germline V gene (reference sequence). The CDR3 DNA reads TGCAGTGCTAGGACCGGGACAACTGGTTCACCCCTCCACTTT. It yields the protein CSARTGTTGSPLHF.

The chain joins TRBV4-1 to TRBJ1-2; D unclear. Per the germline V gene, CDR1 is MGHRA and CDR2 is YSYEKL. The CDR3 has 13 amino acids. Trimming pared 3 bases from V and 4 bases from J, leaving 9 bases between. CDR3 bases: TGCGCCAGCAGCCACCCGGCTGGCTATGGCTACACCTTC. Translating it yields CASSHPAGYGYTF.

This clonotype was seen a few times. This rearrangement joins TRBV14 to TRBJ2-3; 9 positions match TRBD2. The CDR3 sequence is 16 residues long. Trimming at V came to 1 base and at J to 4 bases, leaving 6 bases not matched to a gene. CDR1 and CDR2 from the germline V gene are SGHDN and FVKESK. The CDR3 here is CASSQGAGGGADTQYF. CDR3 nucleotide sequence: TGTGCCAGCAGCCAAGGAGCGGGAGGTGGGGCAGATACGCAGTATTTT. The full variable domain, with the rest looked up from reference TRBV14 and TRBJ2-3, is EAGVTQFPSHSVIEKGQTVTLRCDPISGHDNLYWYRRVMGKEIKFLLHFVKESKQDESGMPNNRFLAERTGGTYSTLKVQPAELEDSGVYFCASSQGAGGGADTQYFGPGTRLTVL.

Note on this clonotype: Compared with germline, one end of the junction differs, possibly owing to a read error. V gene TRBV6-5 combines with J gene TRBJ1-2, with D unresolved. The CDR3 sequence is 13 residues long. Germline-derived CDR1 and CDR2 are MNHEY and SVGAGI. CDR3 region: CASSDSVVYGYTF. In nucleotides, the CDR3 is TGTGCCAGCAGTGACTCGGTGGTCTATGGCTACACCTTC.

Here the CDR3 DNA reads TGTGCCAGCAGCCAGGATAGATCCCCGGGCAGGAAAGAGACCCAGTACTTC. It translates to CASSQDRSPGRKETQYF. The rearrangement uses TRBV3-1 and TRBJ2-5; D ambiguous. CDR1 is LGHDT, CDR2 YNNKEL, per germline (reference sequence). Trimming left V 3 bases short and J 3 bases short, with 20 bases between. CDR3 length: 17 residues.

This clonotype was seen a few times. The chain joins TRBV20-1 to TRBJ1-1; 8 bases are shared with TRBD1. The CDR3 has 12 residues. Germline V gene sequence: CDR1 DFQATT, CDR2 SNEGSKA (reference sequence). The V segment lost 6 bases and the J segment 4 bases; nucleotides outside the gene matches: 4. In DNA, the CDR3 is TGCAGTGCGAGACAGGGGATCACTGAAGCTTTCTTT. Amino acids: CSARQGITEAFF.

The rearrangement links TRBV5-1 to TRBJ1-2, with TRBD1 matching over 8 bases. Germline CDR1 SGHRS, CDR2 YFSETQ. The CDR3 totals 13 residues. V gave up 1 base and J gave up 9 bases; unmatched junction bases: 5. The CDR3 DNA reads as TGCGCCAGCAGCTTGACAGGGGGGGATAGCTACACCTTC. This codes for CASSLTGGDSYTF.

The chain couples TRBV7-3 to TRBJ1-3; unclear D gene. CDR1 is SGHTA and CDR2 is FQGTGA in the germline V gene. This CDR3 is 13 amino acids long. Trimming took 6 bases from V and 4 from J, leaving 10 bases between them. The CDR3, as DNA: TGTGCCAGCAGTATTGCCCGGGGAAACACCATATATTTT. This encodes CASSIARGNTIYF. Full variable domain (outside the CDR3, taken from reference TRBV7-3 and TRBJ1-3): GAGVSQTPSNKVTEKGKYVELRCDPISGHTALYWYRQSLGQGPEFLIYFQGTGAADDSGLPNDRFFAVRPEGSVSTLKIQRTERGDSAVYLCASSIARGNTIYFGEGSWLTVV.

The V and J genes are TRBV20-1 and TRBJ2-3; tentative D call: TRBD2 (6 bases). The CDR3 is made up of 16 amino acids. V was cut by 0 bases and J by 1 base, with 14 bases left in between. Germline CDR1 DFQATT, CDR2 SNEGSKA (reference sequence). In DNA, the CDR3 is TGCAGTGCTAGAGACCCGGACTATGGGGGCACAGATACGCAGTATTTT. This codes for CSARDPDYGGTDTQYF.

This chain connects TRBV4-3 to TRBJ1-3, with TRBD1 identical over 9 bases. The germline V gene encodes CDR1 LGHNA and CDR2 YSLEER. J gave up 6 bases and V 8 bases, and 11 bases lay outside the gene matches. The CDR3 is 15 residues long. For the CDR3, the DNA is TGCGCCAGCGGAAGGGACAGGGAAAATACAAACACCATATATTTT. Protein sequence: CASGRDRENTNTIYF.

This clonotype was counted only a few times. V and J are TRBV4-3 and TRBJ1-1; D is uncertain. Germline V lookup: CDR1 LGHNA, CDR2 YSLEER. This CDR3 region has 19 residues. V lost 0 bases and J 2 bases, leaving 22 bases between the germline ends. The CDR3 sequence: CASSQDERVGRVVNTEAFF. The CDR3 region has the DNA TGCGCCAGCAGCCAAGACGAAAGGGTAGGGAGGGTCGTTAACACTGAAGCTTTCTTT.

This clonotype turned up a few times. A read error may be the cause here, since a much bigger clone is one base away. CDR3 sequence: CASSPGRNEQYF. DNA of the CDR3: TGTGCCAGCAGCCCGGGTCGTAATGAGCAGTACTTC. This chain joins TRBV5-4 and TRBJ2-5, with D unresolved. From germline, CDR1 is SGHNT and CDR2 YYREEE (reference sequence). The CDR3 is 12 residues long. V lost 4 bases, J lost 11 bases, and 15 bases lay in between.